This T cell receptor beta chain was recorded in a study of blood T cell repertoires in COVID-19. Study context: Samples of COVID-19 (acute and convalescent) were obtained from the United States, Italy and Spain. Sources were T cells, B-cell-depleted T cells, or PBMCs; the material itself was cDNA or gDNA.

CDR1 SGHKS and CDR2 YYEKEE come from the germline V gene (reference sequence). The CDR3 is 12 residues long. Trimming took off 4 bases at V and 8 bases at J, with 12 bases between the two ends. Original methodology: Nucleated cell number was recorded as an estimate derived from reference gene primer amplification. Profiling relied on immunoSEQ multiplex PCR, and the TCRdb table lists in-frame clones only, not all of them. Clonal size and the V and J genes are those of that table, whereas D and trimming came from the DNA. In the table there are around 250,000 clones, about 90% of which are singletons.

Source material: peripheral blood. The chain links TRBV5-5 to TRBJ1-2; tentatively, D is TRBD1 (5 bases). This receptor was obtained from a man between 60 and 75 years old with acute or convalescent COVID-19. The CDR3 spells CASSPAGIGYTF. The CDR3 DNA reads TGTGCCAGCAGCCCAGCAGGGATAGGCTACACCTTC.